This T cell receptor (beta chain) was sequenced during a study of cytomegalovirus exposure and HLA in healthy donors. Whole-study findings and limits: Cytomegalovirus status, reportedly, was diagnosed with high specificity and sensitivity by the classifier.

The CDR3 extends over 20 amino acids. The V segment lost 0 bases and the J segment 3 bases; nucleotides outside the gene matches: 13. The germline V gene has CDR1 LGHNA and CDR2 YNFKEQ. The PCR had 60 Vbeta and 13 Jbeta primers. Clones were sequenced by immunoSEQ multiplex PCR, and TCRdb holds only the in-frame ones, with some missing. Among about 130,000 clones, around 8.5% were seen once, and the ten largest hold 4.5% to 6%. Details on this clone: Its antigen remains unknown. This specimen includes other DNA sequences encoding the same CDR3.

The chain carries TRBV4-2 and TRBJ1-4; 10 bases match TRBD1. The origin of this receptor is a middle-aged man in good health and CMV-seronegative. Sequencing was carried out using PBMCs. The chain's CDR3 is CASSQDWDRGIVGANEKLFF. For the CDR3, the DNA is TGTGCCAGCAGCCAAGATTGGGACAGGGGAATCGTTGGAGCTAATGAAAAACTGTTTTTT.